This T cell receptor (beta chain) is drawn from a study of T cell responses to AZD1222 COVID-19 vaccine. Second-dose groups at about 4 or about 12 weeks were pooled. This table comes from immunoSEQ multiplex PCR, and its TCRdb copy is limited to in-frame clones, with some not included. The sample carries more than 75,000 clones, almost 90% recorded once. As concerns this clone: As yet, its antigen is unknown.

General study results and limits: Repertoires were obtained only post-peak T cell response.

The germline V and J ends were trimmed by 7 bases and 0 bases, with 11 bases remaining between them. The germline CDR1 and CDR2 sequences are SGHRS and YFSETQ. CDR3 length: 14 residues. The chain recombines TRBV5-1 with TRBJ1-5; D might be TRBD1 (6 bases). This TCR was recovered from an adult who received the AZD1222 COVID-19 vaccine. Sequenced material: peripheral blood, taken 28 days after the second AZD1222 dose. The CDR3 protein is CASSAGDSNQPQHF. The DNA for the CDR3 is TGCGCCAGCTCGGCAGGGGATAGCAATCAGCCCCAGCATTTT.